Listed below are T cell receptor beta chains from one sample, sequenced in a study of blood T cells in healthy people across ages. In TCRdb, the 5' RACE reads were re-called with MiXCR into one record per CDR3 protein. The sample has more than 700,000 distinct CDR3 sequences, approximately 55% seen once. The sequenced sample consisted of blood. The receptors were gathered from a man aged 80 or over in good health. Each CDR3 is given with its conserved first and last residue. D genes are given only for firm matches. Clone size is given for some rows only: seen once, a few or many times, or a class if the clone is expanded.

NA,NA,TRBJ2-1,TRBV27,TGTGCCAGCAGATGGCAGGGCCAAGAGACCCAGTTCTTC,CASRWQGQETQFF
TRBD1,NA,TRBJ1-5,TRBV2,TGTGCCAGCAAACAGGGGGCTAATCAGCCCCAGCATTTT,CASKQGANQPQHF
NA,NA,TRBJ2-7,TRBV28,TGTGCCAGCAGTCCCAGAATCAACGAGCAGTACTTC,CASSPRINEQYF
TRBD2,NA,TRBJ2-2,TRBV7-9,TGTGCCAGCAGCTTAGCGAAACCGGGACTAGTCCACACCGGGGAGCTGTTTTTT,CASSLAKPGLVHTGELFF
TRBD2,few,TRBJ2-1,TRBV5-1,TGTGCCAGCAGCTCCAGCGGGGGCTACAATGAGCAGTTCTTC,CASSSSGGYNEQFF
NA,NA,TRBJ2-4,TRBV12-3/TRBV12-4,TGTGCCAGCAAAGACAAAAACATTCAGTACTTC,CASKDKNIQYF
TRBD1,NA,TRBJ2-4,TRBV27,TGTGCCAGCAGTTCGGACAGGGATGTACTAGCCAAAAACATTCAGTACTTC,CASSSDRDVLAKNIQYF
NA,NA,TRBJ2-3,TRBV4-2,TGTGCCAGCAGCCAGCCGGACGGCACAGATACGCAGTATTTT,CASSQPDGTDTQYF
TRBD1,few,TRBJ2-7,TRBV5-1,TGCGCCAGCAGCTTTTCCGGGACAGGGGGTAGGGAGCAGTACTTC,CASSFSGTGGREQYF
NA,NA,TRBJ2-7,TRBV20-1,TGCAGTGCTGCTCCTCTTGCCGTCCCGACGGGGACATCCGAGCAGTACTTC,CSAAPLAVPTGTSEQYF
TRBD2,NA,TRBJ2-1,TRBV7-6,TGTGCCAGCAGCCCTCCACTAGCGGGAGGGCCGGGTGAGCAGTTCTTC,CASSPPLAGGPGEQFF
TRBD1,NA,TRBJ2-7,TRBV11-2,TGTGCCAGCAGCCCCTGGGACAGGGCGAAGAACGAGCAGTACTTC,CASSPWDRAKNEQYF
NA,NA,TRBJ2-1,TRBV24-1,TGTGCCACCAGTGATCCCCGGGGCGAGCATGAGCAGTTCTTC,CATSDPRGEHEQFF
TRBD1,few,TRBJ2-6,TRBV7-9,TGTGCCAGCAGCTTACGGGACAGGCAAGTCGTCCTGACTTTC,CASSLRDRQVVLTF
TRBD1,NA,TRBJ1-5,TRBV15,TGTGCCACCAGCAGAGGACGGACAGGGGTAGGCCAGCCCCAGCATTTT,CATSRGRTGVGQPQHF
TRBD2,NA,TRBJ2-1,TRBV5-1,TGCGCCAGCACCGCCGCGGGAGCGCCCTACAATGAGCAGTTCTTC,CASTAAGAPYNEQFF
TRBD1,few,TRBJ2-7,TRBV5-1,TGCGCCAGCAACGCGGGACAGGCGGCAATAGGTGGCGGGATCTTCCCCTACGAGCAGTACTTC,CASNAGQAAIGGGIFPYEQYF
NA,few,TRBJ1-6,TRBV6-2/TRBV6-3,TGTGCCAGCAGTTACGCGACAGGCCTCCACTTT,CASSYATGLHF
NA,NA,TRBJ2-5,TRBV28,TGTGCCAGCAGTCAACAGCGGAAAGGGACCCAGTACTTC,CASSQQRKGTQYF
NA,NA,TRBJ2-2,TRBV3-1,TGTGCCAGCGGATATAACACCGGGGAGCTGTTTTTT,CASGYNTGELFF
NA,many,TRBJ2-7,TRBV29-1,TGCAGCGTTGCTGGGGGGCACGAGCAGTACTTC,CSVAGGHEQYF
TRBD1,NA,TRBJ2-2,TRBV20-1,TGCAGTGCTAGAGGGACAGGGATTATCGGGGAGCTGTTTTTT,CSARGTGIIGELFF
NA,NA,TRBJ1-5,TRBV28,TGTGCCAGCAGTTTGAAGGGTCAGCCCCAGCATTTT,CASSLKGQPQHF
TRBD2,NA,TRBJ2-1,TRBV5-5,TGTGCCAGCAGCCTTTGGACTAGCGGGAGTGGCAATGAGCAGTTCTTC,CASSLWTSGSGNEQFF
NA,few,TRBJ2-3,TRBV20-1,TGCAGTGCTAGACTGCTGGCTAGCACAGATACGCAGTATTTT,CSARLLASTDTQYF
TRBD2,NA,TRBJ2-7,TRBV10-3,TGTGCCATCAGTGAGTCGGGTATTAGCGGGAGCTACGAGCAGTACTTC,CAISESGISGSYEQYF
NA,many,TRBJ2-3,TRBV27,TGTGCCAGCAGTTTGGGGGTTACGCAGTATTTT,CASSLGVTQYF
TRBD1,few,TRBJ2-3,TRBV29-1,TGCAGCGTTGGAGTCGGACAGGGTCCGCCCAGATACGCGTATTTT,CSVGVGQGPPRYAYF
NA,few,TRBJ1-2,TRBV7-2,TGTGCCAGCAGCCCGAAGCATGGCTACACCTTC,CASSPKHGYTF
TRBD2,few,TRBJ2-5,TRBV10-3,TGTGCCATCAGTGAGTCGACCGGCGGGAGATGGGAGACCCAGTACTTC,CAISESTGGRWETQYF
NA,few,TRBJ2-3,TRBV5-5,TGTGCCAGCAGCTCCGGCTGGTTGGGGACAGATACGCAGTATTTT,CASSSGWLGTDTQYF
TRBD2,few,TRBJ2-7,TRBV12-3/TRBV12-4,TGTGCCAGCAGTTTAGGGGGACTAGCGGGAGGCCCACCAAAATACGAGCAGTACTTC,CASSLGGLAGGPPKYEQYF
TRBD1,NA,TRBJ1-5,TRBV7-2,TGTGCCAGCAGCTTAGGGACAGGGGCTCAGCCCCAGCATTTT,CASSLGTGAQPQHF
TRBD2,few,TRBJ2-7,TRBV5-1,TGCGCCAGCAGCTTGGACCTAGCGGGAGGACGCGAGCAGTACTTC,CASSLDLAGGREQYF
NA,few,TRBJ1-5,TRBV3-1,TGTGCCAGCAGCCAAGATGGGGCAGGTGATCAGCCCCAGCATTTT,CASSQDGAGDQPQHF
TRBD2,NA,TRBJ2-3,TRBV20-1,TGCAGTGCTAGAGATCGGCTAGCGGGAGTTCACAGAGACGCGTATTTT,CSARDRLAGVHRDAYF
NA,NA,TRBJ2-7,TRBV10-3,TGTGCCATCAGTGAGCCCGACAGGAACTCCTACGAGCAGTACTTC,CAISEPDRNSYEQYF
TRBD1,few,TRBJ2-2,TRBV25-1,TGTGCCAGCAGTGGACAGGGTACCGGGGAGCTGTTTTTT,CASSGQGTGELFF
NA,NA,TRBJ1-1,TRBV27,TGTGCCAGCAGTTCCCTTGGGGCGTTGACTGAAGCTTTCTTT,CASSSLGALTEAFF
NA,NA,TRBJ1-6,TRBV30,TGTGCCTGGAGGGGGGGGTGGGATTCACCCCTCCACTTT,CAWRGGWDSPLHF
TRBD2,NA,TRBJ2-4,TRBV27,TGTGCCAGCAGCCTGACTAGCGGGCCGCAGTACTTC,CASSLTSGPQYF
NA,NA,TRBJ2-7,TRBV29-1,TGCAGCGTTGACCGATCCCCCCAAGGGCAGGGACGGGGCATGTACGAGCAGTACTTC,CSVDRSPQGQGRGMYEQYF
NA,NA,TRBJ1-6,TRBV6-5,TGTGCCAGTCATACGGGGCCCCGAGGTTCACCCCTCCACTTT,CASHTGPRGSPLHF
NA,NA,TRBJ2-5,TRBV2,TGTGCCAGCAGTGAAGATCTCCCGGCGACCCAGTACTTC,CASSEDLPATQYF
NA,few,TRBJ1-5,TRBV11-1,TGTGCCAGCAGCTCCGCGGTGGGGGCGCCCCAGCATTTT,CASSSAVGAPQHF
TRBD1,NA,TRBJ2-4,TRBV20-1,TGCAGTGCTGGACAGGGGGCGGCCGCCAAAACCATTCAGTACTTC,CSAGQGAAAKTIQYF
TRBD1,NA,TRBJ2-7,TRBV11-3,TGTGCCAGCATCTCAGGGGGTCTCCCCTACGAGCAGTACTTC,CASISGGLPYEQYF